Listed here are 17 T cell receptor beta chains from one sample, sequenced in a study of post-analysis software for immune sequencing data. Prepared libraries of TCR beta cDNA carried unique molecular identifiers. Using its own MiXCR run on the PCR reads, TCRdb lists one record per CDR3 protein. The data hold 750,000 to 950,000 distinct CDR3 sequences, with 35% to 55% observed a single time. The study, taken as a whole, reports: Controls had lower frequencies than patients of roughly five TRBV segments, which included TRBV5-6, TRBV5-1 and TRBV20-1.

What these receptors recognize is not known. Material: blood. These receptors all stem from a girl aged 5-17 years with multiple sclerosis.

The genes are TRBV12-3 or TRBV12-4 and TRBJ2-1; either TRBD1 or TRBD2 may supply D (6 bases each). CDR3 length: 16 residues. V lost 5 bases and J 7 bases, leaving 21 bases between the germline ends. The CDR3 nucleotides read TGTGCCAGCAGTCCCCCTGGGGGGCTGGGGCTAAATGAGCAGTTCTTC. Translation gives CASSPPGGLGLNEQFF.

The chain links TRBV29-1 to TRBJ2-3; tentative D call: TRBD2 (5 bases). Trimming took 6 bases from V and 2 from J, leaving 15 bases between them. CDR3 length: 14 residues. Germline lookup yields CDR1 SQVTM and CDR2 ANQGSEA. CDR3 bases: TGCAGCGTAGACCGGGATGAAAACACAGATACGCAGTATTTT. This codes for CSVDRDENTDTQYF.

In its sample, this clonotype was seen a few times. The chain couples TRBV12-3 or TRBV12-4 to TRBJ2-7; 7 bases map to TRBD1. This CDR3 has 15 residues. The ends lost 4 bases at V and 5 bases at J; junction bases unmatched: 11. CDR3 sequence (DNA): TGTGCCAGCAGTTCCCTGGGACAGTTAGACCACGAGCAGTACTTC. Its protein product is CASSSLGQLDHEQYF.

This chain links TRBV7-3 with TRBJ2-1, with D perhaps matching TRBD2 (5 bases). CDR1 is SGHTA and CDR2 is FQGTGA in the germline V gene. The ends were cut back, 1 base at V and 6 bases at J, with 13 bases in the middle. There are 15 residues in the CDR3. CDR3 residues: CASSLIEGPFNEQFF. The CDR3 DNA is TGTGCCAGCAGCTTAATCGAGGGCCCCTTCAATGAGCAGTTCTTC.

The J gene is TRBJ1-4, the V gene TRBV9; D gene ambiguous. V shed 0 bases and J shed 10 bases, with 13 bases lying between them. The CDR3 is made up of 14 amino acids. Per the germline V gene, CDR1 is SGDLS and CDR2 is YYNGEE. The CDR3 loop is CASSVALDRGKLFF. CDR3 coding DNA: TGTGCCAGCAGCGTAGCCCTCGACCGGGGAAAACTGTTTTTT.

The chain has TRBV15 and TRBJ2-2, with no clear D. Germline V lookup: CDR1 LNHNV, CDR2 YYDKDF (reference sequence). The length of the CDR3 is 15 residues. Trimming pared 2 bases from V and 1 base from J, leaving 8 bases between. CDR3 protein: CATSRRAGNTGELFF. CDR3 bases: TGTGCCACCAGCAGACGGGCAGGGAACACCGGGGAGCTGTTTTTT. Using reference TRBV15 and TRBJ2-2 for the parts outside the CDR3, the full variable domain is DAMVIQNPRYQVTQFGKPVTLSCSQTLNHNVMYWYQQKSSQAPKLLFHYYDKDFNNEADTPDNFQSRRPNTSFCFLDIRSPGLGDTAMYLCATSRRAGNTGELFFGEGSRLTVL.

This chain connects TRBV5-1 to TRBJ2-5; no firm D call. With the DNA end fitting TRBJ2-7 better, the J assignment may be wrong. Per the germline V gene, CDR1 is SGHRS and CDR2 is YFSETQ. The CDR3 is 13 residues long. The CDR3 protein is CASSLETLGEQYF. CDR3 bases: TGCGCCAGCAGCTTGGAAACCCTGGGCGAGCAGTACTTC.

The V gene is TRBV7-8, the J gene TRBJ2-5, with D hard to call. Trimming removed 5 bases from V and 2 bases from J, with 6 bases in between. The CDR3 is 12 residues long. In germline, CDR1 is SGHVS, CDR2 FQNEAQ. CDR3 nucleotides: TGTGCCAGCAGCGCCCCGCAAGAGACCCAGTACTTC. Its translation is CASSAPQETQYF.

The chain employs TRBV7-9 and TRBJ1-3; 7 bases map to TRBD1. This CDR3 is built from 14 residues. Germline V gene sequence: CDR1 SEHNR, CDR2 FQNEAQ (reference sequence). The V segment lost 6 bases and the J segment 0 bases; nucleotides outside the gene matches: 2. CDR3 DNA sequence: TGTGCCAGCAGGCAGGGGGTCTCTGGAAACACCATATATTTT. Translation: CASRQGVSGNTIYF.

The V call is TRBV10-3, the J call TRBJ1-6; D not resolved. Germline loops: CDR1 ENHRY, CDR2 SYGVKD. V dropped 3 bases and J dropped 10 bases, with 19 bases sitting between them. This CDR3 is built from 16 residues. The CDR3 sequence: CAISEHSLVVESPLHF. Here the CDR3 DNA reads TGTGCCATCAGTGAACACAGTCTAGTAGTCGAGTCACCCCTCCACTTT.

The chain uses TRBV7-9 and TRBJ2-4; D is possibly TRBD1 (6 bases). Near its end, the DNA agrees better with TRBJ2-7, so the J call may be wrong. CDR1 SEHNR and CDR2 FQNEAQ come from the germline V gene (reference sequence). The CDR3 extends over 14 amino acids. CDR3 bases: TGTGCCAGCAGCAGCGACAGGAAGACGTACGAGCAGTACTTC. Protein: CASSSDRKTYEQYF.

In this sample, this clonotype turned up once. V usage is TRBV20-1 and J usage is TRBJ2-4; no clear D gene. The tail of the sequence fits TRBJ2-7 better, so the J call may be wrong. Germline V lookup: CDR1 DFQATT, CDR2 SNEGSKA (reference sequence). This CDR3 has 13 amino acids. CDR3 DNA sequence: TGCAGTGCTAGAGTGGGCACCTCCTACGAGCAGTACTTC. This translates into CSARVGTSYEQYF.

This clonotype was detected only once. The rearrangement joins TRBV12-3 or TRBV12-4 to TRBJ2-7; D ambiguous. Trimming took 0 bases from V and 10 from J, leaving 16 bases between them. The length of the CDR3 is 14 residues. CDR3 protein: CASSLAPQLGTQYF. Here the CDR3 DNA reads TGTGCCAGCAGTTTAGCGCCCCAGTTGGGAACCCAGTACTTC.

The chain recombines TRBV29-1 with TRBJ2-7, with TRBD1 as a possible D gene (5 bases). CDR3 length: 13 amino acids. CDR1 and CDR2 from the germline V gene are SQVTM and ANQGSEA. V lost 4 bases to trimming and J lost 4 bases, with 14 bases between them. DNA of the CDR3: TGCAGCGTTGCCCGGCAGGGCTTGTACGAGCAGTACTTC. Protein sequence: CSVARQGLYEQYF.

This clonotype has more than one count but fewer than ten. The J gene is TRBJ2-7, the V gene TRBV3-1; 10 positions agree with TRBD2. V trimming: 2 bases; J trimming: 5 bases; junction bases outside the gene matches: 9. CDR1 LGHDT and CDR2 YNNKEL come from the germline V gene (reference sequence). The CDR3 consists of 16 residues. DNA of the CDR3: TGTGCCAGCAGCCAATTGGCTGGAACTAGCGGGAACGAGCAGTACTTC. This sequence encodes CASSQLAGTSGNEQYF.

This clonotype was found many times. The rearrangement uses TRBV20-1 and TRBJ2-1; 10 bases are shared with TRBD2. The V segment lost 0 bases and the J segment 2 bases; nucleotides outside the gene matches: 4. This CDR3 is built from 16 residues. CDR1 DFQATT and CDR2 SNEGSKA come from the germline V gene (reference sequence). The CDR3 DNA follows: TGCAGTGCTAGAGATGACAGCGGGAGGGCCTACAATGAGCAGTTCTTC. Amino acids: CSARDDSGRAYNEQFF.

The chain recombines TRBV3-1 with TRBJ2-3; no firm D call. The CDR3 spans 14 residues. Trimming took off 4 bases at V and 4 bases at J, with 12 bases between the two ends. Germline V gene sequence: CDR1 LGHDT, CDR2 YNNKEL (reference sequence). CDR3 amino acids: CASSPGSSADTQYF. The CDR3 DNA sequence: TGTGCCAGCAGCCCTGGGTCATCGGCAGATACGCAGTATTTT.